This T cell receptor (beta chain) was captured by sequencing in a study of blood T cell repertoires in COVID-19. The V gene's germline CDR1 is SGHTA and CDR2 FQGTGA. This CDR3 has 13 residues. V lost 3 bases, J lost 4 bases, and 9 bases lay in between. With respect to this clone: The sample carries other DNA sequences with the same CDR3.

Sequenced by immunoSEQ multiplex PCR; TCRdb stores in-frame clones only, minus some. The table has some 300,000 clones, more than 75% seen once. This TCR derives from a woman between 55 and 75 years old in a cohort exposed to, infected with or recovered from COVID-19 (not recorded which). Sequencing was carried out using PBMCs or T cells enriched from blood (not recorded which). The V call is TRBV7-3, the J call TRBJ1-1; no clear D gene. The CDR3 spells CASSLDRGTEAFF. In DNA form, the CDR3 reads TGTGCCAGCAGCTTGGACCGGGGCACTGAAGCTTTCTTT.